The source of this T cell receptor (beta chain) is a study of T cell responses to AZD1222 COVID-19 vaccine. Findings of the study overall: Among those given AZD1222, only 5 to 7 were seropositive at baseline. The CD4 TCRs associated with vaccination extended across spike and predominated at 160-218 and 743-854.

Remarks on this clone: Its antigen is undetermined.

V was clipped by 3 bases and J by 0 bases; unmatched bases: 7. The CDR3 contains 18 residues. Looked up from germline, CDR1 is LGHNA and CDR2 is YNFKEQ. TCRdb's table, derived via immunoSEQ multiplex PCR, lists solely in-frame clones and lacks some. The sample lists fewer than 200,000 clones, over 80% seen once, with less than 11% in the top ten. Sequencing was performed on peripheral blood, taken on day 0 of AZD1222 vaccination. The receptor's source is an adult in good health. V is TRBV4-2 and J is TRBJ2-3; 12 positions match TRBD2. The CDR3: CASSQLITSGGSTDTQYF. CDR3 in DNA: TGTGCCAGCAGCCAGCTGATAACTAGCGGGGGGAGCACAGATACGCAGTATTTT.